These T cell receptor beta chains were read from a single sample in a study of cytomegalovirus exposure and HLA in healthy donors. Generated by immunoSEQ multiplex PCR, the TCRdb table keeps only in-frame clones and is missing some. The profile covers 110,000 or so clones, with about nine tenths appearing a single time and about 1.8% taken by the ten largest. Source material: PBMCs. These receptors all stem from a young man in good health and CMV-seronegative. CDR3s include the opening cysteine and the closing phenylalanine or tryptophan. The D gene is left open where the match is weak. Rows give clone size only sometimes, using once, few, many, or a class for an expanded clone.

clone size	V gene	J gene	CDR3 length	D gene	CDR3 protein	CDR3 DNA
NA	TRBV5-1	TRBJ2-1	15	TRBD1	CASSLVGQGVNEQFF	TGCGCCAGCAGCTTGGTGGGACAGGGGGTCAATGAGCAGTTCTTC
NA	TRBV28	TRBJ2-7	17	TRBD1	CASSMPGQGLSSYEQYF	TGTGCCAGCAGCATGCCGGGACAGGGACTTTCCTCCTACGAGCAGTACTTC
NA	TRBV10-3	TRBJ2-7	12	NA	CAISAEGYEQYF	TGTGCCATCAGTGCAGAGGGCTACGAGCAGTACTTC
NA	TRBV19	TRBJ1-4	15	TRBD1	CASSATVGQGEKLFF	TGTGCCAGTAGCGCCACAGTGGGACAGGGGGAAAAACTGTTTTTT
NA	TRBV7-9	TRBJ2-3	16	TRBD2	CASSLLGGLGTDTQYF	TGTGCCAGCAGCTTACTGGGGGGACTAGGCACAGATACGCAGTATTTT
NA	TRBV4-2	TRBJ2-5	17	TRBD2	CASSQELVRGARETQYF	TGTGCCAGCAGCCAAGAACTTGTGCGGGGGGCTAGAGAGACCCAGTACTTC
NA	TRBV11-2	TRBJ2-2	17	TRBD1	CASRQKGTGGITGELFF	TGTGCCAGCAGACAAAAAGGGACAGGCGGGATCACCGGGGAGCTGTTTTTT
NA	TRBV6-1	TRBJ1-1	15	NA	CASRPTGFMNTEAFF	TGTGCCAGCCGACCAACAGGGTTCATGAACACTGAAGCTTTCTTT
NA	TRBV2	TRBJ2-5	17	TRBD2	CASRLRLAGDIQETQYF	TGTGCCAGCAGATTAAGACTAGCGGGGGATATCCAAGAGACCCAGTACTTC
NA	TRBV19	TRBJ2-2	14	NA	CASSSTGNTGELFF	TGTGCCAGTAGTTCGACAGGGAACACCGGGGAGCTGTTTTTT
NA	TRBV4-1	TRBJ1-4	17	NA	CASSQDFTALRGGKLFF	TGCGCCAGCAGCCAAGATTTTACAGCCCTAAGGGGGGGAAAACTGTTTTTT
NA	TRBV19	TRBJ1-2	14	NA	CASGRGGEVYGYTF	TGTGCCAGCGGTCGGGGGGGAGAGGTCTATGGCTACACCTTC
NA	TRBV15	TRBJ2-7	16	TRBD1	CATSRGAGTGSYEQYF	TGTGCCACCAGCAGGGGAGCCGGGACAGGATCCTACGAGCAGTACTTC
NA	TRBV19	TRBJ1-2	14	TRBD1	CASNWTGSFYGYTF	TGTGCCAGTAACTGGACAGGTTCGTTTTATGGCTACACCTTC
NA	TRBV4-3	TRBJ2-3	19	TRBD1	CASSQGADTGDFDTDTQYF	TGCGCCAGCAGCCAAGGAGCAGACACAGGGGATTTCGACACAGATACGCAGTATTTT
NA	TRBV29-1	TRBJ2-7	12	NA	CSTWQDSGEQYF	TGCAGCACATGGCAGGACTCTGGCGAGCAGTACTTC
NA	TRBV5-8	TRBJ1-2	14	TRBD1	CASSRGQGATGYTF	TGTGCCAGCAGCCGCGGACAGGGCGCTACCGGCTACACCTTC
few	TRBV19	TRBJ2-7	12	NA	CASSQGDYEQYF	TGTGCCAGTAGTCAGGGTGACTACGAGCAGTACTTC
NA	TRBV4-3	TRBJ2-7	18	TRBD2	CASSQESLAGASSYEQYF	TGCGCCAGCAGCCAAGAATCCCTAGCGGGGGCGAGCTCCTACGAGCAGTACTTC
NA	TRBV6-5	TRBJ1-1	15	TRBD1	CASMEDRRTLTEAFF	TGTGCCAGCATGGAGGACAGGAGGACTCTTACTGAAGCTTTCTTT
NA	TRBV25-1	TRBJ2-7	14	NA	CASSESGTFYEQYF	TGTGCCAGCAGTGAGTCGGGGACATTCTACGAGCAGTACTTC
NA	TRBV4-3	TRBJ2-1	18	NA	CASSQEWSGSSSYNEQFF	TGCGCCAGCAGCCAAGAGTGGAGCGGGTCGAGCTCCTACAATGAGCAGTTCTTC
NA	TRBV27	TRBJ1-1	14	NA	CASSFLDSNTEAFF	TGTGCCAGCAGTTTCCTAGACAGTAACACTGAAGCTTTCTTT
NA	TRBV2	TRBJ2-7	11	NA	CASSYSYEQYF	TGTGCCAGCAGTTATTCCTACGAGCAGTACTTC
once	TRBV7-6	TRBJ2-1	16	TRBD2	CASRPFRAGEYNEQFF	TGTGCCAGCAGACCCTTTCGAGCGGGGGAGTACAATGAGCAGTTCTTC
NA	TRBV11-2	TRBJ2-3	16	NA	CASSLRLEPSTDTQYF	TGTGCCAGCAGCTTAAGACTAGAGCCATCCACAGATACGCAGTATTTT
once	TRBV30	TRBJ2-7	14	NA	CAWSLQGLSYEQYF	TGTGCCTGGAGTCTCCAGGGACTCTCCTACGAGCAGTACTTC
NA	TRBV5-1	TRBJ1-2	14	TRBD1	CASSLGTGVSGYTF	TGCGCCAGCAGCTTGGGGACAGGGGTTTCTGGCTACACCTTC
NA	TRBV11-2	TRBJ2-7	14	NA	CASSTGRTAYEQYF	TGTGCCAGCAGCACCGGACGGACTGCCTACGAGCAGTACTTC
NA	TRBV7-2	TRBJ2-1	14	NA	CASSFLSAYNEQFF	TGTGCCAGCAGCTTTTTGTCGGCCTACAATGAGCAGTTCTTC
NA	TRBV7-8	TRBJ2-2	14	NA	CASSLLIFTGELFF	TGTGCCAGCAGCTTATTAATTTTCACCGGGGAGCTGTTTTTT
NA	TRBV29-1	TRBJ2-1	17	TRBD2	CSALTSGTRSSYNEQFF	TGCAGCGCCCTGACTAGCGGTACCAGAAGCTCCTACAATGAGCAGTTCTTC
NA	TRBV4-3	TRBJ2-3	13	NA	CASSQDIADTQYF	TGCGCCAGCAGCCAAGATATTGCAGATACGCAGTATTTT
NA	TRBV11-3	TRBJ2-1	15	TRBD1	CASSTRDRAPNEQFF	TGTGCCAGCAGCACCAGGGACAGGGCACCGAATGAGCAGTTCTTC
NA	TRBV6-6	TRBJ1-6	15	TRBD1	CASSYAGGDNSPLHF	TGTGCCAGCAGTTACGCAGGGGGAGATAATTCACCCCTCCACTTT
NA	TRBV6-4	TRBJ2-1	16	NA	CASSDSTRGAYNEQFF	TGTGCCAGCAGTGACTCGACCAGGGGGGCCTACAATGAGCAGTTCTTC
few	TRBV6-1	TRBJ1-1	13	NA	CASSEGAETEAFF	TGTGCCAGCAGTGAGGGGGCGGAAACTGAAGCTTTCTTT
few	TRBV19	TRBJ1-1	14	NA	CASSISGDWGEAFF	TGTGCCAGTAGTATCTCAGGGGATTGGGGTGAAGCTTTCTTT
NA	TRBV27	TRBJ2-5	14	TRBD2	CASSFLAGQETQYF	TGTGCCAGCAGTTTTCTAGCGGGGCAAGAGACCCAGTACTTC
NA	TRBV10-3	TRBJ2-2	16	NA	CAISELKAGRTGELFF	TGTGCCATCAGTGAACTAAAGGCAGGGCGCACCGGGGAGCTGTTTTTT
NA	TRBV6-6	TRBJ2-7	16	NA	CASSYSIGDPSYEQYF	TGTGCCAGCAGTTACTCGATCGGTGATCCCTCCTACGAGCAGTACTTC
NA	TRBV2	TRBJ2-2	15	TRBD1	CASSAHRGNTGELFF	TGTGCCAGCAGCGCTCACAGGGGTAACACCGGGGAGCTGTTTTTT
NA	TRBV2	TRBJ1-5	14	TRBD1	CASTTLQGAQPQHF	TGTGCCAGCACGACCTTACAGGGGGCTCAGCCCCAGCATTTT
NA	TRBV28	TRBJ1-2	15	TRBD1	CASSAYRGINYGYTF	TGTGCCAGCAGTGCGTACAGGGGGATCAACTATGGCTACACCTTC
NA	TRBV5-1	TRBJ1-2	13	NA	CASSSVGVVGYTF	TGCGCCAGCAGCTCTGTAGGGGTCGTTGGCTACACCTTC
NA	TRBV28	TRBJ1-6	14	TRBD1	CASNRDRAFSPLHF	TGTGCCAGCAACAGGGACAGGGCTTTTTCACCCCTCCACTTT
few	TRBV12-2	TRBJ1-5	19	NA	CASRSQTGQGGYSNQPQHF	TGTGCAAGTCGCTCACAAACTGGACAGGGAGGATATAGCAATCAGCCCCAGCATTTT
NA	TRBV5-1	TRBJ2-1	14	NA	CASSLGQELGEQFF	TGCGCCAGCAGCTTGGGGCAGGAACTCGGTGAGCAGTTCTTC
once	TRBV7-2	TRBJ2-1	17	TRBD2	CASSLAPLAGGYNEQFF	TGTGCCAGCAGCTTAGCCCCCCTAGCGGGAGGCTACAATGAGCAGTTCTTC
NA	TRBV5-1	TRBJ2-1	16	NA	CASSLVLSSSYNEQFF	TGCGCCAGCAGCTTGGTATTGTCTAGCTCCTACAATGAGCAGTTCTTC
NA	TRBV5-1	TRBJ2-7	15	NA	CASSLAGGAFDEQYF	TGCGCCAGCAGCTTGGCCGGGGGAGCCTTCGACGAGCAGTACTTC